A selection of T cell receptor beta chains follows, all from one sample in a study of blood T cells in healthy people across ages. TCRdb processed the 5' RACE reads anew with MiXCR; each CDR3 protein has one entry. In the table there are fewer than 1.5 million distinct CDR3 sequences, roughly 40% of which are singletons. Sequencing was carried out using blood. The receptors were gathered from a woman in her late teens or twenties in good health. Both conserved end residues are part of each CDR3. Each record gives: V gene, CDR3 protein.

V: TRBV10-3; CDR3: CAISDQGAATNEKLFF
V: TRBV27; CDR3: CATGVAGEYEQYF
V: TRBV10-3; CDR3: CAISESGAGVNQPQHF
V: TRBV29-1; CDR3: CSVDPTLGDGQFF
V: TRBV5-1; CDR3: CASSLSRGYRGEQFF
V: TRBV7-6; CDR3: CASSSDLPSNYNEQFF
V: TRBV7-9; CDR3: CASSNQEGHLKNIQYF
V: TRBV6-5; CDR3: CASSYSSGGGEQYF
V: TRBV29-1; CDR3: CSVAHDLKTQYF
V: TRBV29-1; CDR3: CSVALAASFGETQYF
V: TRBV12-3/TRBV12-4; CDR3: CASSPPRGSEETQYF
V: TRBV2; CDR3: CASSEIAGSYEQYF
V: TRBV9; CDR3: CASSGGLTRDTQYF
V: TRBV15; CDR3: CATSRGQGAGNEQFF
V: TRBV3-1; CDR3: CASDRGGANTGELFF
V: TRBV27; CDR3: CASSSTTGYRDEQYF
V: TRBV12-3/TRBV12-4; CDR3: CASSLGEKNGYTF
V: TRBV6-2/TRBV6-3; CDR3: CASSYDIASLRAYGYTF
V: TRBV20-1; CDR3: CSARGSGTSYNEQFF
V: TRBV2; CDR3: CASSEDTPYTF